This paragraph reports one T cell receptor beta chain. This sample is drawn from a study of T cell changes during pregnancy in multiple sclerosis. Only in-frame clones appear in the TCRdb table, and some are missing; sequencing was by immunoSEQ multiplex PCR. Of 55,000 to 75,000 clones in the sample, roughly 89% are singletons; the top ten hold about 2%. CDR1 is MNHNS and CDR2 is SASEGT in the germline V gene. This CDR3 is 13 amino acids long. Trimming cost V 2 bases and J 0 bases, with 5 bases left between them. The specimen comprised peripheral blood, sampled in the third trimester of pregnancy. The receptor's source is a female donor in good health, enrolled as a control in a pregnancy study. The chain combines TRBV6-1 with TRBJ2-7; D call uncertain. The CDR3 is CASSEQDSYEQYF. The CDR3 DNA follows: TGTGCCAGCAGTGAACAGGACTCCTACGAGCAGTACTTC.